This T cell receptor (beta chain) was obtained from a study of siplizumab effects on memory and regulatory T cells. A single count supports this clone. The data were produced by immunoSEQ multiplex PCR, yet TCRdb's version contains in-frame clones alone and is incomplete. The repertoire includes about 50,000 clones, about 97% of them detected once, and 0.64% sits in the top ten. Sequenced material: naive CD4+ T cells sorted from blood. The sequence was obtained from a human donor in good health.

In DNA, the CDR3 is TGTGCCAGCAAGCAAGCGGGAGGTGCCACCGGGGAGCTGTTTTTT. This gives the protein CASKQAGGATGELFF. The chain carries TRBV9 and TRBJ2-2, with 9 bases matching TRBD2. Germline V gene sequence: CDR1 SGDLS, CDR2 YYNGEE. This CDR3 comprises 15 residues. The V gene end was trimmed by 6 bases and the J gene end by 4 bases; junction bases not matched to a gene: 7. The entire variable domain, with the rest obtained from reference TRBV9 and TRBJ2-2, is as follows: DSGVTQTPKHLITATGQRVTLRCSPRSGDLSVYWYQQSLDQGLQFLIQYYNGEERAKGNILERFSAQQFPDLHSELNLSSLELGDSALYFCASKQAGGATGELFFGEGSRLTVL.